The 18 T cell receptor beta chains below come from one sample, sequenced in a study of blood T cells in healthy people across ages. A second PCR of 7 to 11 cycles used a sample-barcoded 5' primer and a J-beta primer mix. TCRdb called the 5' RACE reads again in MiXCR, with one record for every CDR3 protein. The repertoire includes roughly 1.9 million distinct CDR3 sequences, 30% to 40% of them detected once, and 20% to 25% sits in the top ten. The sample taken for sequencing was blood. These receptors were collected from a human donor in good health.

The V call is TRBV20-1, the J call TRBJ2-1; the D gene is possibly TRBD1 (5 bases). V was shortened by 1 base and J by 4 bases, with 8 bases between the two germline ends. The germline CDR1 and CDR2 sequences are DFQATT and SNEGSKA (reference sequence). The CDR3 totals 13 residues. The CDR3 loop is CSARVYRYNEQFF. CDR3 bases: TGCAGTGCTAGAGTTTACAGGTACAATGAGCAGTTCTTC.

This clonotype was observed a handful of times. The V call is TRBV6-6, the J call TRBJ2-1; 12 bases match TRBD2. The CDR3 runs to 17 residues. The germline gives CDR1 MNHNY, CDR2 SVGAGI (reference sequence). V lost 3 bases, J lost 6 bases, and 9 bases stayed unmatched. In nucleotides, the CDR3 is TGTGCCAGCAGTTATCGGGGTCGGACTAGCGGGGCCAATGAGCAGTTCTTC. This translates into CASSYRGRTSGANEQFF.

The V and J genes are TRBV12-3 or TRBV12-4 and TRBJ2-2; possibly TRBD1 for D (6 bases). The CDR3 sequence is 16 residues long. Trimming stripped 6 bases from V and 3 bases from J, with 17 bases between. CDR3 sequence reads: CASSLGTGSYTGELFF. CDR3 DNA: TGTGCCAGCAGCCTCGGAACAGGGAGTTACACCGGGGAGCTGTTTTTT.

The chain combines TRBV24-1 with TRBJ2-1; D tentatively reads TRBD1 or TRBD2 (7 bases each). The CDR3 is 16 amino acids. Germline loops: CDR1 KGHDR, CDR2 SFDVKD. V was trimmed by 3 bases and J by 4 bases, leaving 15 bases between them. The CDR3 spells CATSDPGQRGYNEQFF. The CDR3 nucleotides are TGTGCCACCAGTGATCCGGGACAGCGGGGATACAATGAGCAGTTCTTC.

This clonotype has a count of ten or more. The V gene is TRBV10-3, the J gene TRBJ2-4; the D is unclear. From germline, CDR1 is ENHRY and CDR2 SYGVKD. The V and J ends lost 2 bases and 7 bases respectively, with 15 bases between them. The length of the CDR3 is 15 residues. The CDR3 sequence: CAISEPQQGKNIQYF. CDR3 sequence (DNA): TGTGCCATCAGTGAGCCCCAGCAAGGCAAGAACATTCAGTACTTC.

This chain joins TRBV7-8 and TRBJ1-4, with TRBD1 matching 12 bases. V gave up 8 bases and J gave up 3 bases; unmatched junction bases: 7. CDR1 and CDR2 from the germline V gene are SGHVS and FQNEAQ. CDR3 length: 16 residues. CDR3 DNA: TGTGCCAGCGGGGAGGGACAGGGGGCGTCTAATGAAAAACTGTTTTTT. Translated, it gives CASGEGQGASNEKLFF.

This clonotype has just a few counts. The chain couples TRBV9 to TRBJ2-7, with D perhaps TRBD2 (5 bases). V lost 0 bases and J lost 9, with 22 bases in between. Germline CDR1 and CDR2: SGDLS and YYNGEE. CDR3 size: 16 residues. CDR3 loop: CASSVGPAPLPSGQYF. CDR3 DNA: TGTGCCAGCAGCGTAGGCCCAGCTCCACTACCGAGCGGGCAGTACTTC.

This clonotype has only a few counts. The chain recombines TRBV3-1 with TRBJ2-1; 11 nucleotides align to TRBD2. V was pared by 7 bases and J by 5 bases, with 7 bases of the junction left unmatched. This CDR3 spans 15 amino acids. Germline V gives CDR1 LGHDT, CDR2 YNNKEL (reference sequence). The CDR3 coding sequence is TGTGCCAGCAAGAGAGTAGCGGGGGGGGACAATGAGCAGTTCTTC. Amino acid sequence: CASKRVAGGDNEQFF.

The chain recombines TRBV7-2 with TRBJ2-5, with 7 bases identical to TRBD1. CDR1 is SGHTA and CDR2 is FQGNSA in the germline V gene. Unmatched junction bases numbered 11, after V lost 5 bases and J lost 5 bases. This CDR3 has 15 amino acids. This CDR3 reads CASSPTRTGDETQYF. CDR3 nucleotides: TGTGCCAGCAGCCCCACCCGCACAGGGGATGAGACCCAGTACTTC. Complete variable domain (other parts from reference TRBV7-2 and TRBJ2-5): GAGVSQSPSNKVTEKGKDVELRCDPISGHTALYWYRQSLGQGLEFLIYFQGNSAPDKSGLPSDRFSAERTGGSVSTLTIQRTQQEDSAVYLCASSPTRTGDETQYFGPGTRLLVL.

Regarding this clonotype: At one end, the junction sequence differs from germline, possibly due to a read error. The J gene is TRBJ1-1, the V gene TRBV28; the D is unclear. CDR1 is MDHEN, CDR2 SYDVKM, per germline. This CDR3 is 15 amino acids long. The chain's CDR3 is CASSPPKGKNAEAFF. CDR3 nucleotide sequence: TGTGCCAGCAGCCCCCCCAAAGGGAAGAACGCTGAAGCTTTCTTT.

The chain is built from TRBV30 and TRBJ1-6; 7 bases line up with TRBD1. Trimming cost V 3 bases and J 9 bases; bases outside gene matches: 8. This CDR3 has 14 residues. Germline values: CDR1 GTSNPN, CDR2 SVGIG (reference sequence). This CDR3 is CAWRGRGLTSPLHF. CDR3 coding DNA: TGTGCCTGGAGAGGCAGGGGGTTAACTTCACCCCTCCACTTT.

The rearrangement joins TRBV25-1 to TRBJ2-4; D is possibly TRBD1 (5 bases). The better agreement between TRBJ2-7 and the DNA end casts doubt on the J call. The CDR3 runs to 14 residues. Germline CDR1 and CDR2: MGHDK and SYGVNS. This CDR3 reads CASSEFLTEDEQYF. The CDR3 region has the DNA TGTGCCAGCAGTGAATTTCTGACAGAGGACGAGCAGTACTTC.

Only one count was recorded for this clonotype. The chain couples TRBV30 to TRBJ1-2; no clear D gene. The CDR3 is 11 residues long. CDR1 and CDR2 from the germline V gene are GTSNPN and SVGIG (reference sequence). The V gene lost 0 bases and the J gene lost 8 bases, with 7 bases spanning the gap. The CDR3 spells CAWSVRSGYTF. The CDR3 DNA reads TGTGCCTGGAGTGTTCGTAGCGGCTACACCTTC. Based on the CDR3 plus reference TRBV30 and TRBJ1-2, the full variable domain is SQTIHQWPATLVQPVGSPLSLECTVEGTSNPNLYWYRQAAGRGLQLLFYSVGIGQISSEVPQNLSASRPQDRQFILSSKKLLLSDSGFYLCAWSVRSGYTFGSGTRLTVV.

In nucleotides, the CDR3 is TGTGCCAGCAGTCCTATGGGCAAGATGCTCAGGGCCCAGAACACTGAAGCTTTCTTT. This encodes CASSPMGKMLRAQNTEAFF. The chain recombines TRBV6-2 or TRBV6-3 with TRBJ1-1, with D perhaps TRBD1 (5 bases). The V and J ends lost 5 bases and 1 base respectively, with 26 bases between them. CDR3 length: 19 amino acids. CDR1 is MNHEY, CDR2 SVGEGT, per germline.

The V call is TRBV19, the J call TRBJ2-1; D gene uncertain. Germline-derived CDR1 and CDR2 are LNHDA and SQIVND (reference sequence). V shed 6 bases and J shed 0 bases, with 9 bases lying between them. The CDR3 is 14 amino acids. The CDR3 region has the DNA TGTGCCAGTAGGTCTGATTACTCCTACAATGAGCAGTTCTTC. This codes for CASRSDYSYNEQFF.

V and J are TRBV18 and TRBJ2-7; a weak D match, TRBD2 (7 bases). Germline CDR1 KGHSH, CDR2 LQKENI. This CDR3 comprises 14 residues. Deletions cut 5 bases from V and 4 bases from J, with 15 bases between. CDR3 amino acids: CASSSGGPGYEQYF. CDR3 in DNA: TGTGCCAGCTCATCGGGGGGCCCCGGGTACGAGCAGTACTTC.

About this clonotype itself: No conserved phenylalanine or tryptophan is present at the end of the CDR3, so a read error is the likely explanation. This chain connects TRBV7-6 to TRBJ2-1, with D possibly TRBD2 on 6 matching bases. V lost 3 bases and J lost 5, with 8 bases in between. The germline V gene encodes CDR1 SGHVS and CDR2 FNYEAQ. This CDR3 has 13 amino acids. The CDR3 DNA follows: TGTGCCAGCAGCTTCGGGGGTAACAATGAGCAGTTCTCC. Translation gives CASSFGGNNEQFS.

The V gene is TRBV7-9, the J gene TRBJ1-1; 7 nucleotides match TRBD1. With V trimmed by 0 bases and J by 0 bases, 7 bases remained unmatched. The CDR3 sequence is 17 residues long. Germline values: CDR1 SEHNR, CDR2 FQNEAQ (reference sequence). DNA of the CDR3: TGTGCCAGCAGCTTAGCGCTAAGAGGACAGGTGAACACTGAAGCTTTCTTT. It yields the protein CASSLALRGQVNTEAFF.